The 22 T cell receptor beta chains in this list originate from one sample, sequenced in a study of human T cells and chemical hapten exposure (TCRdb year 2021). Total RNA was extracted from unfractionated whole blood that had been collected in Tempus Blood RNA tubes. Library construction relied on 5' RACE. These reads were obtained on an Illumina MiSeq. TCRdb reworked the public reads: Q25 trimming with fastp, MiXCR clone assembly, productive beta chains retained. Identical CDR3 protein sequences are pooled into one entry, listed with their most common genes and DNA. The sample data list 95,000 to 120,000 distinct CDR3 sequences, and approximately 20% of these were observed just once. The top ten clones comprise about 3% of the sample. Receptor source: a human donor in good health.

This clonotype was counted only a few times. The V gene is TRBV6-5, the J gene TRBJ2-6; D perhaps matches TRBD2 (5 bases). V shed 7 bases and J shed 1 base, with 11 bases lying between them. The CDR3 is 15 amino acids. Germline CDR1 and CDR2: MNHEY and SVGAGI. CDR3 bases: TGTGCCAGCAAAACGGGATTTTCTGGGGCCAACGTCCTGACTTTC. It encodes CASKTGFSGANVLTF.

The CDR3 spells CASTYRNGFLGYTF. The DNA for the CDR3 is TGTGCCAGCACCTACCGGAACGGGTTTCTTGGCTACACCTTC. This chain links TRBV6-2 or TRBV6-3 with TRBJ1-2, with unresolved D. With 7 bases removed from V and 7 bases from J, the gap between germline ends came to 19 bases. The germline gives CDR1 MNHEY, CDR2 SVGEGT. The CDR3 runs to 14 residues.

This clonotype was seen a handful of times. The genes are TRBV6-1 and TRBJ2-3; 12 bases line up with TRBD2. The V segment lost 6 bases and the J segment 5 bases; nucleotides outside the gene matches: 6. The CDR3 runs to 15 residues. Per the germline V gene, CDR1 is MNHNS and CDR2 is SASEGT. In DNA form, the CDR3 reads TGTGCCAGCAGGAGGACTAGCGGGATAGGAGATACGCAGTATTTT. Residues: CASRRTSGIGDTQYF.

The chain couples TRBV7-9 to TRBJ2-4, with TRBD2 matching over 9 bases. The CDR3 has 16 residues. Losses at the gene ends were 5 bases for V and 2 bases for J; bases not matched to a gene: 7. Germline-derived CDR1 and CDR2 are SEHNR and FQNEAQ (reference sequence). For the CDR3, the DNA is TGTGCCAGCAGCCTCTCTAGCGGGATAACCAAAAACATTCAGTACTTC. This gives the protein CASSLSSGITKNIQYF.

In this sample, this clonotype turned up a few times. The rearrangement joins TRBV18 to TRBJ1-3; TRBD1 might be the D (5 bases). The CDR3 sequence is 14 residues long. Germline CDR1 and CDR2: KGHSH and LQKENI. V lost 2 bases and J 4 bases, leaving 9 bases between the germline ends. CDR3 bases: TGTGCCAGCTCACCAATGAAGGGGGGAAACACCATATATTTT. It encodes CASSPMKGGNTIYF.

This chain connects TRBV24-1 to TRBJ2-3; D call uncertain. The CDR3 length is 16 residues. Trimming shortened V by 3 bases and J by 0 bases, and 12 bases separated the two germline ends. Germline loops: CDR1 KGHDR, CDR2 SFDVKD. CDR3 bases: TGTGCCACCAGTGATGGATCTACCCCTAGCACAGATACGCAGTATTTT. Translating gives CATSDGSTPSTDTQYF.

This clonotype was counted between two and nine times. The gene calls are TRBV28 and TRBJ1-5; TRBD1 agrees at 9 bases. Germline CDR1 and CDR2: MDHEN and SYDVKM. The trim removed 5 bases at V and 3 bases at J, leaving 2 bases unmatched. The CDR3 covers 14 residues. This chain's CDR3 is CASSRDRVNQPQHF. The CDR3 bases are TGTGCCAGCAGTCGGGACAGGGTCAATCAGCCCCAGCATTTT.

V gene TRBV7-3 combines with J gene TRBJ2-2; D remains ambiguous. The CDR3 is 14 amino acids. The V gene's germline CDR1 is SGHTA and CDR2 FQGTGA. The ends were cut back, 5 bases at V and 6 bases at J, with 13 bases in the middle. In DNA, the CDR3 is TGTGCCAGCAGCATGGGTCCTACCCCCGGGGAGCTGTTTTTT. Residues: CASSMGPTPGELFF. The full variable domain, with the rest looked up from reference TRBV7-3 and TRBJ2-2, is GAGVSQTPSNKVTEKGKYVELRCDPISGHTALYWYRQSLGQGPEFLIYFQGTGAADDSGLPNDRFFAVRPEGSVSTLKIQRTERGDSAVYLCASSMGPTPGELFFGEGSRLTVL.

This clonotype was seen ten or more times. V and J are TRBV6-5 and TRBJ2-3; tentatively, D is TRBD2 (5 bases). This CDR3 is 14 amino acids long. V lost 7 bases and J 2 bases, leaving 13 bases between the germline ends. Germline V gene lookup returns CDR1 MNHEY and CDR2 SVGAGI. The CDR3 DNA reads as TGTGCCAGCAAGAAGCGGATAGACACAGATACGCAGTATTTT. Translating it yields CASKKRIDTDTQYF.

The chain combines TRBV20-1 with TRBJ1-6; D gene uncertain. The ends were cut back, 0 bases at V and 0 bases at J, with 6 bases in the middle. The V gene's germline CDR1 is DFQATT and CDR2 SNEGSKA (reference sequence). CDR3 size: 15 residues. The CDR3 protein is CSARERSSYNSPLHF. The CDR3 coding sequence is TGCAGTGCTAGAGAGAGGAGCTCCTATAATTCACCCCTCCACTTT.

The V call is TRBV19, the J call TRBJ2-2, with unresolved D. V gave up 1 base and J gave up 1 base, with 1 base separating them. The CDR3 contains 13 residues. Germline CDR1 and CDR2: LNHDA and SQIVND (reference sequence). CDR3 sequence reads: CASSIVNTGELFF. The CDR3 region has the DNA TGTGCCAGTAGTATAGTGAACACCGGGGAGCTGTTTTTT.

V is TRBV30 and J is TRBJ1-1; possibly TRBD1 for D (5 bases). CDR1 GTSNPN and CDR2 SVGIG come from the germline V gene (reference sequence). V lost 2 bases to trimming and J lost 6 bases, with 22 bases between them. The CDR3 runs 16 residues. The CDR3: CAWSLTDFRDGAEAFF. In DNA form, the CDR3 reads TGTGCCTGGAGTTTGACAGATTTTCGCGATGGGGCTGAAGCTTTCTTT.

CDR3 bases: TGCAGTGCTAGTACGGGACAGGGCGGAATAAAGGATGGCTACACCTTC. Amino acid sequence: CSASTGQGGIKDGYTF. The chain couples TRBV20-1 to TRBJ1-2; 9 nucleotides align to TRBD1. V was pared by 3 bases and J by 6 bases, with 14 bases of the junction left unmatched. The CDR3 is made up of 16 amino acids. Germline assignment: CDR1 DFQATT and CDR2 SNEGSKA (reference sequence).

This rearrangement joins TRBV9 to TRBJ1-1, with TRBD1 matching over 8 bases. The CDR3 consists of 13 residues. Trimming cost V 2 bases and J 11 bases; bases outside gene matches: 8. The germline gives CDR1 SGDLS, CDR2 YYNGEE. The CDR3 here is CASSVYDTGGAFF. CDR3 sequence (DNA): TGTGCCAGCAGCGTTTATGACACAGGGGGGGCTTTCTTT.

This clonotype was seen a few times. This rearrangement joins TRBV29-1 to TRBJ1-5; no reliable D call. There are 11 residues in the CDR3. In germline, CDR1 is SQVTM, CDR2 ANQGSEA. Deletions cut 6 bases from V and 5 bases from J, with 8 bases between. The CDR3 nucleotides are TGCAGCGTGGGCGATGATCAGCCCCAGCATTTT. Protein sequence: CSVGDDQPQHF.

This clonotype is medium-sized (0.01 to 0.1%) in the sample. This chain joins TRBV29-1 and TRBJ2-3; 8 nucleotides agree with TRBD2. This CDR3 has 15 amino acids. Germline lookup yields CDR1 SQVTM and CDR2 ANQGSEA. The J segment lost 2 bases and the V segment lost 4 bases, leaving 8 bases of the junction unmatched. CDR3 loop: CSVVGRGFTTDTQYF. CDR3 coding DNA: TGCAGCGTTGTCGGGAGGGGATTTACCACAGATACGCAGTATTTT.

The chain is built from TRBV7-9 and TRBJ1-1; TRBD1 might be the D (5 bases). This CDR3 is 15 amino acids long. Trimming removed 2 bases at V and 4 bases at J, with 14 bases between. Germline CDR1 SEHNR, CDR2 FQNEAQ (reference sequence). CDR3 coding DNA: TGTGCCAGCAGCTTATTGCAGGGAAGAGGCACTGAAGCTTTCTTT. Protein sequence: CASSLLQGRGTEAFF. The entire variable domain, with the rest obtained from reference TRBV7-9 and TRBJ1-1, is as follows: DTGVSQNPRHKITKRGQNVTFRCDPISEHNRLYWYRQTLGQGPEFLTYFQNEAQLEKSRLLSDRFSAERPKGSFSTLEIQRTEQGDSAMYLCASSLLQGRGTEAFFGQGTRLTVV.

This chain joins TRBV24-1 and TRBJ2-5; 7 bases are a match to TRBD1. Germline CDR1 is KGHDR and CDR2 is SFDVKD. Germline trimming cut 6 bases from V and 2 bases from J; bases unmatched to any gene: 5. CDR3 length equals 14 residues. CDR3 amino acids: CATSSPGQQETQYF. The DNA for the CDR3 is TGTGCCACCAGTTCTCCGGGACAGCAAGAGACCCAGTACTTC.

The rearrangement links TRBV7-3 to TRBJ2-2, with 8 nucleotides matching TRBD1. V was clipped by 1 base and J by 6 bases; unmatched bases: 19. The V gene's germline CDR1 is SGHTA and CDR2 FQGTGA. The CDR3 is made up of 20 amino acids. DNA for the CDR3: TGTGCCAGCAGCTTAAGGTTCCGGAACAGGGGGAAAGATCAAGCCGGGGAGCTGTTTTTT. Its protein product is CASSLRFRNRGKDQAGELFF.

This clonotype has a handful of counts. This rearrangement joins TRBV7-8 to TRBJ2-2; possible D gene TRBD1, 7 bases. Trimming removed 4 bases at V and 6 bases at J, with 12 bases between. Germline V gene data show CDR1 as SGHVS and CDR2 as FQNEAQ. The CDR3 loop spans 14 amino acids. CDR3 DNA: TGTGCCAGCAGCTCGACCAGGGGGGCCGGGGAGCTGTTTTTT. Protein product: CASSSTRGAGELFF.

This clonotype was seen only a few times. The V call is TRBV6-5, the J call TRBJ2-3; 10 bases line up with TRBD2. This CDR3 is 18 amino acids long. The ends lost 1 base at V and 0 bases at J; junction bases unmatched: 7. Germline loops: CDR1 MNHEY, CDR2 SVGAGI. The CDR3 DNA sequence: TGTGCCAGCAGTTACTGGAGCGGGGGGGCGTCTAGCACAGATACGCAGTATTTT. It is translated as CASSYWSGGASSTDTQYF.

V usage is TRBV28 and J usage is TRBJ1-4; no reliable D call. The CDR3 length is 12 residues. Germline V gives CDR1 MDHEN, CDR2 SYDVKM. V lost 8 bases and J 7 bases, leaving 11 bases between the germline ends. The CDR3 spells CASGLKIEKLFF. CDR3 coding DNA: TGTGCCAGCGGGCTTAAGATTGAAAAACTGTTTTTT.